This TCR beta chain comes out of a study of post-analysis software for immune sequencing data. Points from the study as a whole: When patients were compared with controls, roughly five TRBV segments were more frequent, TRBV5-6, TRBV5-1 and TRBV20-1 among them.

Researchers reported that TCR beta cDNA libraries carried unique molecular identifiers. MiXCR, applied by TCRdb to the PCR reads, yields one record per CDR3 protein. Found here are 450,000 to 650,000 distinct CDR3 sequences, about 40% of them singletons; the top ten hold 1.5% to 2%. After removal of 5 bases from V and 1 base from J, the junction contained 9 bases not matched to a gene. The CDR3 is 16 amino acids. Of note for this clonotype: Its antigen remains unknown.

This receptor was identified in a girl under 18 with multiple sclerosis. Sequencing input: blood. This rearrangement joins TRBV12-3 or TRBV12-4 to TRBJ1-1; 8 bases fit TRBD1. The CDR3 is CASSPRQGSENTEAFF. CDR3 DNA: TGTGCCAGCAGTCCAAGACAGGGGTCAGAGAACACTGAAGCTTTCTTT.